This entry is about one TCR beta chain. The protocol was immunoSEQ multiplex PCR, while the TCRdb copy is restricted to in-frame clones and leaves out a portion. The data show some 39,000 clones, with about four fifths seen just once and approximately 0.8% held by the top ten. This sample was taken from a study of memory CD4+ T cells and cytomegalovirus serostatus. Single viable CD3+CD4+CD8-CD45RO+ cells were sorted as the memory CD4+ T cells. In germline, CDR1 is SGHKS, CDR2 YYEKEE (reference sequence). V trimming: 0 bases; J trimming: 8 bases; junction bases outside the gene matches: 13. CDR3 length equals 17 residues.

The V call is TRBV5-5, the J call TRBJ1-3; the match to TRBD1 covers 8 bases. The sequenced sample was memory CD4+ T cells from blood. The TCR sequence derives from an adult in good health and CMV-seronegative. The CDR3 DNA is TGTGCCAGCAGCTTGGCCACGAGACAGGGGCCGTATGACACCATATATTTT. This codes for CASSLATRQGPYDTIYF. Complete variable domain (other parts from reference TRBV5-5 and TRBJ1-3): DAGVTQSPTHLIKTRGQQVTLRCSPISGHKSVSWYQQVLGQGPQFIFQYYEKEERGRGNFPDRFSARQFPNYSSELNVNALLLGDSALYLCASSLATRQGPYDTIYFGEGSWLTVV.